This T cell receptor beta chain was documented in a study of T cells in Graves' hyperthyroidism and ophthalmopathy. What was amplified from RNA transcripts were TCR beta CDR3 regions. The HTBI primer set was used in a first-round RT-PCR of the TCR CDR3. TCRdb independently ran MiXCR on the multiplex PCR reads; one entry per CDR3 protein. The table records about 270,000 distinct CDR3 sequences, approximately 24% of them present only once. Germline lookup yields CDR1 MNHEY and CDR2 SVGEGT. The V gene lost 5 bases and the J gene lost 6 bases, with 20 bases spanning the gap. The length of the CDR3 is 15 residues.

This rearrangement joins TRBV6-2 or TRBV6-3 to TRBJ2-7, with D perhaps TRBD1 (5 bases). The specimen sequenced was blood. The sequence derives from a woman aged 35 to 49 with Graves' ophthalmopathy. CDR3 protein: CASSPTFQGSTEQYF. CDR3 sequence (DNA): TGTGCCAGCAGTCCCACTTTCCAGGGATCTACCGAGCAGTACTTC.